Listed below are T cell receptor beta chains from one sample, sequenced in a study of cytotoxic CD8 clonotypes in ibrutinib-treated CLL. Clones were read by immunoSEQ multiplex PCR, and TCRdb kept only the in-frame ones, dropping some. The profile shows about 20,000 clones, roughly 80% of them singletons. The input for sequencing was PBMCs, taken before ibrutinib treatment. These receptors originate from a human donor with chronic lymphocytic leukemia. The CDR3 runs from the conserved cysteine through the conserved F or W. The D gene is left open where the match is weak. The size entry is marked missing in some rows and otherwise reads once, few, many or a size class.

size | D | length | J | V | CDR3 | DNA
few | - | 12 | TRBJ1-5 | TRBV12-5 | CASGSDVQPQHF | TGTGCTAGTGGCTCCGACGTACAGCCCCAGCATTTT
- | TRBD2 | 18 | TRBJ2-3 | TRBV7-2 | CASSRRWTSDSGKDTQYF | TGTGCCAGCAGCCGACGATGGACTAGCGATTCGGGGAAAGATACGCAGTATTTT
- | - | 15 | TRBJ2-1 | TRBV11-2 | CASSLLAAAYNEQFF | TGTGCCAGCAGCTTATTAGCGGCCGCATACAATGAGCAGTTCTTC
- | - | 14 | TRBJ1-4 | TRBV18 | CASSPGRGNEKLFF | TGTGCCAGCTCACCAGGAAGGGGCAATGAAAAACTGTTTTTT
- | - | 14 | TRBJ1-6 | TRBV4-2 | CASSQGASNSPLHF | TGTGCCAGCAGCCAGGGGGCCTCGAATTCACCCCTCCACTTT
- | - | 14 | TRBJ1-5 | TRBV2 | CASCRRNSNQPQHF | TGTGCCAGCTGTCGAAGGAATAGCAATCAGCCCCAGCATTTT
- | - | 16 | TRBJ2-6 | TRBV2 | CASRSRGTTGANVLTF | TGTGCCAGCAGGAGCAGGGGAACTACAGGGGCCAACGTCCTGACTTTC
once | - | 14 | TRBJ2-5 | TRBV18 | CASSPSIGRETQYF | TGTGCCAGCTCACCTAGCATTGGGCGAGAGACCCAGTACTTC
- | - | 15 | TRBJ1-5 | TRBV15 | CATSRAGTQRGPQHF | TGTGCCACCAGCAGAGCCGGGACCCAAAGAGGGCCCCAGCATTTT
once | - | 15 | TRBJ2-1 | TRBV11-2 | CASSFLAKRANEQFF | TGTGCCAGCAGCTTTCTGGCCAAAAGGGCTAATGAGCAGTTCTTC
- | - | 15 | TRBJ1-5 | TRBV18 | CASSPIRSSNQPQHF | TGTGCCAGCTCACCTATCAGGAGTTCTAATCAGCCCCAGCATTTT
- | TRBD2 | 15 | TRBJ2-1 | TRBV7-9 | CASSLSRAGGNEQFF | TGTGCCAGCAGCTTATCTAGGGCGGGGGGCAATGAGCAGTTCTTC
- | - | 14 | TRBJ1-5 | TRBV28 | CASSLREPSQPQHF | TGTGCCAGCAGCCTCAGGGAGCCAAGTCAGCCCCAGCATTTT
few | - | 17 | TRBJ2-6 | TRBV30 | CAWSVGQGSSGANVLTF | TGTGCCTGGAGTGTAGGGCAGGGTAGCTCTGGGGCCAACGTCCTGACTTTC
once | - | 15 | TRBJ1-1 | TRBV2 | CASTNTWVQNTEAFF | TGTGCCAGCACCAATACATGGGTACAGAACACTGAAGCTTTCTTT
- | - | 14 | TRBJ2-7 | TRBV7-9 | CASSLDSASYEQYF | TGTGCCAGCAGCTTAGATTCAGCCAGTTACGAGCAGTACTTC
- | - | 15 | TRBJ2-2 | TRBV4-2 | CASSQQGSGTGELFF | TGTGCCAGCAGCCAGCAGGGTTCCGGAACCGGGGAGCTGTTTTTT
- | TRBD1 | 14 | TRBJ2-7 | TRBV7-9 | CASSLGQGVYEQYF | TGTGCCAGCAGCTTGGGACAGGGTGTCTACGAGCAGTACTTC
few | TRBD2 | 16 | TRBJ2-2 | TRBV5-6 | CASSLGLAGHTGELFF | TGTGCCAGCAGCTTGGGACTAGCGGGGCACACCGGGGAGCTGTTTTTT
- | - | 17 | TRBJ1-4 | TRBV5-6 | CASSPSISTATNEKLFF | TGTGCCAGCAGCCCAAGTATCAGTACAGCAACTAATGAAAAACTGTTTTTT
few | TRBD2 | 17 | TRBJ2-3 | TRBV19 | CASSNPASGRAGDTQYF | TGTGCCAGTAGCAATCCGGCTAGCGGGAGGGCCGGAGATACGCAGTATTTT
- | - | 14 | TRBJ1-2 | TRBV5-1 | CASSLASTNYGYTF | TGCGCCAGCAGCTTGGCCTCGACTAACTATGGCTACACCTTC
once | - | 14 | TRBJ1-3 | TRBV4-1 | CASRGADSGNTIYF | TGCGCCAGCAGGGGGGCGGACTCTGGAAACACCATATATTTT